The entry that follows covers one TCR beta chain sequence. Only in-frame clones appear in the TCRdb table, and some are missing; sequencing was by immunoSEQ multiplex PCR. The sample includes around 170,000 clones, around 67% seen only once; the top ten take 3%. These data come from a study of blood T cell repertoires in COVID-19. Study-level information: The origin of the acute and convalescent COVID-19 samples was the United States, Italy and Spain.

There are 14 residues in the CDR3. With 3 bases removed from V and 4 bases from J, the gap between germline ends came to 11 bases. Germline V gives CDR1 ENHRY, CDR2 SYGVKD. The sequenced sample was peripheral blood. This chain joins TRBV10-3 and TRBJ2-3; weak D call: TRBD1 (5 bases). This sequence originates from a woman of 80 years or more with acute or convalescent COVID-19. The CDR3 here is CAISDLTASDTQYF. The DNA of the CDR3 is TGTGCCATCAGTGATCTGACAGCGTCAGATACGCAGTATTTT.